This is a list of T cell receptor beta chains from one sample in a study of cytomegalovirus exposure and HLA in healthy donors. The assay was immunoSEQ multiplex PCR, and TCRdb's table has in-frame clones only and misses some. The sample consists of some 150,000 clones, about 80% of them appearing once. Material for sequencing was PBMCs. The receptors were gathered from a man in his late teens or twenties in good health and CMV-seropositive. CDR3s leave out the opening cysteine and the closing phenylalanine or tryptophan.

ASSIARQGTQPQH | TRBJ1-5 | 13 | TRBV19
ASNQLAQPGGQY | TRBJ2-7 | 12 | TRBV27
ASSTRQGDREKLF | TRBJ1-4 | 13 | TRBV4-3
ASSRRPGGGANTEAF | TRBJ1-1 | 15 | TRBV27
ATSRDLSGTATYEQY | TRBJ2-7 | 15 | TRBV15
ASSPRGLTSGTDTQY | TRBJ2-3 | 15 | TRBV18
ASSSKGLAGAWEADTQY | TRBJ2-3 | 17 | TRBV7-2
ASSYLSSGSTDTQY | TRBJ2-3 | 14 | TRBV6-5
ASSSRLGGNPGELF | TRBJ2-2 | 14 | TRBV4-1
ASSQAFGLARPVGSYEQY | TRBJ2-7 | 18 | TRBV4-3
ASSLDPGQGNTEAF | TRBJ1-1 | 14 | TRBV11-1
AISAPGQGIPGYT | TRBJ1-2 | 13 | TRBV10-3
ASGGGLANNEQF | TRBJ2-1 | 12 | TRBV12-5
ASSYSRARALH | TRBJ1-6 | 11 | TRBV6-5
ASSELAGASYEQY | TRBJ2-7 | 13 | TRBV6-1
AISESSRQGGYGYT | TRBJ1-2 | 14 | TRBV10-3
ASSLGGPYNEQF | TRBJ2-1 | 12 | TRBV5-1
ASSLSSGELF | TRBJ2-2 | 10 | TRBV27
ASSASGTGDNEQF | TRBJ2-1 | 13 | TRBV11-3
ASVEIQGRAGELF | TRBJ2-2 | 13 | TRBV2
ASSQDELNREEKLF | TRBJ1-4 | 14 | TRBV4-3
AWSASGTDTQY | TRBJ2-3 | 11 | TRBV30
AISDSRDRGYQPQH | TRBJ1-5 | 14 | TRBV10-3
ASTSRDRPGEAF | TRBJ1-1 | 12 | TRBV6-5
ASNRGALGYT | TRBJ1-2 | 10 | TRBV19
SADILMGEQF | TRBJ2-1 | 10 | TRBV29-1
ASSLGVGKTYEQY | TRBJ2-7 | 13 | TRBV7-6
ASVWDRDTGQPQH | TRBJ1-5 | 13 | TRBV2
ASSYSGVPTDTQY | TRBJ2-3 | 13 | TRBV6-5
ASSETGGASQPQH | TRBJ1-5 | 13 | TRBV9
ASSLTGINQPQH | TRBJ1-5 | 12 | TRBV27
ASSTRGGVNTEAF | TRBJ1-1 | 13 | TRBV5-8
ASKSSGHLYEQY | TRBJ2-7 | 12 | TRBV5-1
ATSRDLQGSEAF | TRBJ1-1 | 12 | TRBV15
SSSLPTGQGTTPLH | TRBJ1-6 | 14 | TRBV7-9
ASSQEGPPGGGDTQY | TRBJ2-3 | 15 | TRBV4-1
ASSSPGGGSDSYLNTEAF | TRBJ1-1 | 18 | TRBV5-1
ATSRVKGGAQETQY | TRBJ2-5 | 14 | TRBV15
ASSLGLAGERNTGELF | TRBJ2-2 | 16 | TRBV5-4
ASRYTWRERETQY | TRBJ2-5 | 13 | TRBV27
ASAAWGGEQY | . | 10 | TRBV19
ASGGGQGALYEQY | . | 13 | TRBV25-1
ASSLGQGINQPQH | TRBJ1-5 | 13 | TRBV7-6
ASSLGKGQGSYNEQF | TRBJ2-1 | 15 | TRBV11-2
ASSNYDKSSYEQY | TRBJ2-7 | 13 | TRBV6-8